What follows are 3 T cell receptor beta chains derived from one specimen sequenced in a study of beta chain features in type 1 diabetes. Since all of the isolated RNA was reverse transcribed, expressed TCRB transcripts were what got sequenced. Assay: immunoSEQ multiplex PCR; the TCRdb copy retains only in-frame clones and omits some. The table has about 15,000 clones, 55% to 75% seen once. Study observations and caveats: TCRB CDR3 length was moderately but significantly reduced in all four CD4+ subsets of Type 1 diabetes patients.

Their antigen targets remain unknown. Sequencing used Tregs from blood. These receptors were obtained from a man aged 25 to 45 with type 1 diabetes.

The chain carries TRBV7-8 and TRBJ2-1; TRBD2 agrees at 12 bases. The CDR3 contains 16 residues. Germline loops: CDR1 SGHVS, CDR2 FQNEAQ. V lost 5 bases to trimming and J lost 8 bases; unmatched junction nucleotides: 10. The CDR3 region is CASSGGSSGRVHEQFF. The CDR3 DNA sequence: TGTGCCAGCAGCGGAGGTTCTAGCGGGAGGGTTCATGAGCAGTTCTTC.

The chain uses TRBV6-5 and TRBJ2-7; 9 bases map to TRBD1. The V segment lost 9 bases and the J segment 0 bases; nucleotides outside the gene matches: 6. CDR1 and CDR2 (germline): MNHEY, SVGAGI. There are 14 residues in the CDR3. The CDR3 DNA reads as TGTGCCAGTTCCGGGACAGGGAACTCCTACGAGCAGTACTTC. This gives the protein CASSGTGNSYEQYF.

The rearrangement uses TRBV20-1 and TRBJ2-5; D is unclear. Between the trimmed V and J ends, which lost 0 bases and 6 bases, there was a span of 5 bases. CDR1 and CDR2 from the germline V gene are DFQATT and SNEGSKA (reference sequence). This CDR3 is 11 amino acids long. As DNA, the CDR3 is TGCAGTGCTAGAGATCAGAAGACCCAGTACTTC. This gives the protein CSARDQKTQYF.